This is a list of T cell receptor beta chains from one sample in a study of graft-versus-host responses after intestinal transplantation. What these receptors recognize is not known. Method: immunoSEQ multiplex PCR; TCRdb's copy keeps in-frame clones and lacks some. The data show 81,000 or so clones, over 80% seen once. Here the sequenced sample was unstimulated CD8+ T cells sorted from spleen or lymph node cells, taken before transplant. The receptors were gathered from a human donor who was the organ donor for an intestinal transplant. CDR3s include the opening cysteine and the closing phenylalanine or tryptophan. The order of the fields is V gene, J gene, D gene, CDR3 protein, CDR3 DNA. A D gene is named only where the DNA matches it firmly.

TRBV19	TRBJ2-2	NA	CASNQGYTGELFF	TGTGCCAGCAACCAGGGTTACACCGGGGAGCTGTTTTTT
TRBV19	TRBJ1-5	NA	CASSIAGEPQHF	TGTGCCAGTAGTATAGCCGGGGAGCCCCAGCATTTT
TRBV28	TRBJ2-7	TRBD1	CASSSPRDRALEQYF	TGTGCCAGCAGTTCGCCCCGGGACAGGGCTCTCGAGCAGTACTTC
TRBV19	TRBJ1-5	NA	CASWAGDGQPQHF	TGTGCCAGCTGGGCAGGGGATGGTCAGCCCCAGCATTTT
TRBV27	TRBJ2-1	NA	CASRPNLGRGYNEQFF	TGTGCCAGCAGGCCCAACTTGGGGAGAGGGTACAATGAGCAGTTCTTC
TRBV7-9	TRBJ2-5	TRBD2	CASSSRPISGRALLETQYF	TGTGCCAGCAGCTCCAGACCGATTAGCGGGAGGGCCCTCCTAGAGACCCAGTACTTC
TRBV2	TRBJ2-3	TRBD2	CASSAFRGGSTDTQYF	TGTGCCAGCAGTGCTTTCCGCGGGGGAAGCACAGATACGCAGTATTTT
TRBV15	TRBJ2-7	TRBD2	CATSRSEGTSGYEQYF	TGTGCCACCAGCAGATCCGAGGGGACTAGCGGCTACGAGCAGTACTTC
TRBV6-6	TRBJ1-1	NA	CASSHTTVVNTEAFF	TGTGCCAGCAGTCACACGACAGTAGTGAACACTGAAGCTTTCTTT
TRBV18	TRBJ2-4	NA	CASSLARPPRILAKNIQYF	TGTGCCAGCTCACTTGCCCGACCACCGCGGATACTAGCCAAAAACATTCAGTACTTC